These 8 T cell receptor beta chains were sequenced from one sample in a study of blood T cell repertoires in COVID-19. Libraries were prepared by immunoSEQ multiplex PCR; TCRdb keeps only in-frame clonotypes and omits some of them. The repertoire holds about 110,000 clones, with about two thirds as singletons. The sample taken for sequencing was peripheral blood. These receptors originate from a woman aged 40 to 50 with acute or convalescent COVID-19.

V is TRBV7-8 and J is TRBJ2-2; TRBD1 matches at 7 bases. The length of the CDR3 is 15 residues. The V and J ends lost 6 bases and 6 bases, in that order; junction bases with no gene match: 10. From germline, CDR1 is SGHVS and CDR2 FQNEAQ. The DNA of the CDR3 is TGTGCCAGCAGGCCGCGACAGGGTGGGGCCGGGGAGCTGTTTTTT. Translating it yields CASRPRQGGAGELFF.

The V gene is TRBV7-2, the J gene TRBJ2-2; the D gene is possibly TRBD2 (6 bases). CDR3 length: 15 residues. CDR1 is SGHTA, CDR2 FQGNSA, per germline. The V gene lost 5 bases and the J gene lost 5 bases, with 15 bases spanning the gap. The CDR3 loop reads CASSPAGRKTGELFF. For the CDR3, the DNA is TGTGCCAGCAGCCCTGCGGGGCGGAAGACCGGGGAGCTGTTTTTT.

The J gene is TRBJ1-4, the V gene TRBV27, with 7 bases aligning to TRBD1. The CDR3 contains 14 residues. The germline V gene has CDR1 MNHEY and CDR2 SMNVEV (reference sequence). Trimming removed 6 bases from V and 8 bases from J; junction bases left unmatched: 9. The DNA of the CDR3 is TGTGCCAGCAGCACGGGACAGTTAGGGGAAAAACTGTTTTTT. Protein sequence: CASSTGQLGEKLFF. The full variable domain, in which reference TRBV27 and TRBJ1-4 provide the parts outside the CDR3, is EAQVTQNPRYLITVTGKKLTVTCSQNMNHEYMSWYRQDPGLGLRQIYYSMNVEVTDKGDVPEGYKVSRKEKRNFPLILESPSPNQTSLYFCASSTGQLGEKLFFGSGTQLSVL.

The chain uses TRBV7-2 and TRBJ2-2, with D unresolved. The CDR3 contains 15 residues. Germline CDR1 is SGHTA and CDR2 is FQGNSA. V lost 6 bases, J lost 4 bases, and 15 bases lay in between. The chain's CDR3 is CASSLLSTLTGELFF. CDR3 sequence (DNA): TGTGCCAGCAGTCTCTTAAGCACCCTCACCGGGGAGCTGTTTTTT.

The chain links TRBV28 to TRBJ1-5; perhaps TRBD1 as D (6 bases). Germline V gene sequence: CDR1 MDHEN, CDR2 SYDVKM. The CDR3 has 13 amino acids. The V end was cut by 6 bases, the J end by 4 bases, with 10 bases between. CDR3 protein: CASSRDTNQPQHF. In DNA, the CDR3 is TGTGCCAGCAGCCGGGACACAAATCAGCCCCAGCATTTT.

The gene calls are TRBV5-4 and TRBJ2-5, with a possible D match to TRBD1 (5 bases). The CDR3 length is 14 residues. V was cut by 3 bases and J by 5 bases, with 14 bases left in between. Germline CDR1 reads SGHNT; CDR2 reads YYREEE (reference sequence). The CDR3 DNA reads TGTGCCAGCAGCTCCCAGGGAAGTGGCGAGACCCAGTACTTC. The encoded protein is CASSSQGSGETQYF.

This clone was seen a handful of times. V gene TRBV6-2 or TRBV6-3 combines with J gene TRBJ1-5; D unclear. This CDR3 spans 15 amino acids. The V end was cut by 6 bases, the J end by 6 bases, with 18 bases between. CDR1 is MNHEY, CDR2 SVGEGT, per germline. The CDR3 reads CASSRWARESQPQHF. The DNA for the CDR3 is TGTGCCAGCAGCCGGTGGGCGAGGGAAAGTCAGCCCCAGCATTTT.

There are a few counts of this clone. The chain carries TRBV23-1 and TRBJ2-2; tentatively, D is TRBD2 (5 bases). Being an ORF, TRBV23-1 has a function that is uncertain. Trimming shortened V by 0 bases and J by 3 bases, and 14 bases separated the two germline ends. CDR3 size: 17 residues. CDR3 sequence: CASSQSRGQYYTGELFF. DNA of the CDR3: TGCGCCAGCAGTCAATCGAGAGGGCAGTACTACACCGGGGAGCTGTTTTTT.